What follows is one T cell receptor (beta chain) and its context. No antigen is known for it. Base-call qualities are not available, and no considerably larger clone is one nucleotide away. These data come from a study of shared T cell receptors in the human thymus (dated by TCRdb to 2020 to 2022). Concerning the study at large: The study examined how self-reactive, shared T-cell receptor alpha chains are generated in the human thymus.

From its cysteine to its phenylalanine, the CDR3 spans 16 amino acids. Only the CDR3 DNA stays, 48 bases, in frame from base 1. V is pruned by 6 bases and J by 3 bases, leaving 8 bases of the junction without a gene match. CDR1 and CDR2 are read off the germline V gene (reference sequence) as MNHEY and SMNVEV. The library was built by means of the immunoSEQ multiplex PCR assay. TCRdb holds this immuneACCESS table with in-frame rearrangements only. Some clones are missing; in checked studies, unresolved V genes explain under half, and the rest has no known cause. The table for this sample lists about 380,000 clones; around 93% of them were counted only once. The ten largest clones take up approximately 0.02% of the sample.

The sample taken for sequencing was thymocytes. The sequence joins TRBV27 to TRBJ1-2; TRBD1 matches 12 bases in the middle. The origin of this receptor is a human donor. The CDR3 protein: CASRSGQGARYYGYTF. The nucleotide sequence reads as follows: TGTGCCAGCAGATCGGGACAGGGGGCGAGGTACTATGGCTACACCTTC.